The 16 T cell receptor beta chains given below trace back to one sample, sequenced in a study of blood T cell repertoires in COVID-19. TCRdb keeps only in-frame clones here, not all; method: immunoSEQ multiplex PCR. The profile shows 150,000 to 200,000 clones, around four fifths of them singletons. Sequenced: PBMCs or T cells enriched from blood (not recorded which). Receptor source: a woman between 50 and 59 years old who had recovered from COVID-19.

The V call is TRBV12-3 or TRBV12-4, the J call TRBJ1-6; D not certain. V dropped 3 bases and J dropped 8 bases, with 5 bases sitting between them. The length of the CDR3 is 12 residues. The CDR3 spells CASSFVDSPLHF. CDR3 coding DNA: TGTGCCAGCAGTTTCGTTGATTCACCCCTCCACTTT.

The sample holds one count of this clone. The CDR3 DNA reads as TGCGCCAGCAGCCAAGACAGGTGGAAGGCTGAAGCTTTCTTT. It translates to CASSQDRWKAEAFF. This chain uses TRBV4-1 with TRBJ1-1, with D unclear. The germline CDR1 and CDR2 sequences are MGHRA and YSYEKL. The CDR3 runs to 14 residues. Trimming cost V 0 bases and J 6 bases, with 11 bases left between them.

J is TRBJ2-7 and V is TRBV11-3, with D possibly TRBD2 on 5 matching bases. The CDR3 loop spans 13 amino acids. Germline V gives CDR1 SGHNT, CDR2 YENEEA. V lost 2 bases to trimming and J lost 7 bases, with 12 bases between them. The CDR3 region has the DNA TGTGCCAGCAGCTTATTCCGGGGAGCAGAGCAGTACGTC. Its translation: CASSLFRGAEQYV.

This CDR3 reads CASSLDGARGKGRPQHF. DNA of the CDR3: TGTGCCAGCAGCTTAGATGGGGCCAGGGGAAAGGGGCGGCCCCAGCATTTT. This chain uses TRBV7-2 with TRBJ1-5; possible D gene TRBD1, 6 bases. CDR1 and CDR2 from the germline V gene are SGHTA and FQGNSA. V was pared by 1 base and J by 9 bases, with 22 bases between. The CDR3 runs to 17 residues.

The rearrangement uses TRBV29-1 and TRBJ1-1; D might be TRBD1 (5 bases). The germline V gene encodes CDR1 SQVTM and CDR2 ANQGSEA. The CDR3 totals 12 residues. V lost 4 bases to trimming and J lost 10 bases, with 16 bases between them. CDR3 DNA sequence: TGCAGCGTTGTCCCGACATCGGGGGTAGCTTTCTTT. Translated, it gives CSVVPTSGVAFF.

This clone was detected only once. The chain is built from TRBV18 and TRBJ1-6, with D possibly being TRBD1 (6 bases). CDR1 and CDR2 from the germline V gene are KGHSH and LQKENI. The CDR3 length is 17 residues. Trimming removed 2 bases from V and 0 bases from J, with 11 bases in between. The CDR3 DNA sequence: TGTGCCAGCTCACCAAATGGGGACAACTCCTATAATTCACCCCTCCACTTT. It translates to CASSPNGDNSYNSPLHF.

The V gene is TRBV7-2, the J gene TRBJ1-2, with 8 nucleotides matching TRBD1. Germline assignment: CDR1 SGHTA and CDR2 FQGNSA. CDR3 size: 14 residues. The J segment lost 8 bases and the V segment lost 1 base, leaving 6 bases of the junction unmatched. The DNA of the CDR3 is TGTGCCAGCAGCTTAGGGACAGGGTATGAGGGCTACACCTTC. This encodes CASSLGTGYEGYTF. The variable domain in full, with the rest retrieved from reference TRBV7-2 and TRBJ1-2, is GAGVSQSPSNKVTEKGKDVELRCDPISGHTALYWYRQSLGQGLEFLIYFQGNSAPDKSGLPSDRFSAERTGGSVSTLTIQRTQQEDSAVYLCASSLGTGYEGYTFGSGTRLTVV.

For the CDR3, the DNA is TGCGCCAGCAGGGCCCGGGACTCTGGAAACACCATATATTTT. Translation gives CASRARDSGNTIYF. The genes are TRBV10-2 and TRBJ1-3; D not certain. Trimming took off 6 bases at V and 0 bases at J, with 9 bases between the two ends. In germline, CDR1 is WSHSY, CDR2 SAAADI. This CDR3 is built from 14 residues.

This chain connects TRBV6-5 to TRBJ2-2, with TRBD2 identical over 7 bases. V was pared by 8 bases and J by 9 bases, with 12 bases of the junction left unmatched. Germline V gives CDR1 MNHEY, CDR2 SVGAGI. CDR3 size: 14 residues. In nucleotides, the CDR3 is TGTGCCAGCGCTGGGGGGGAAAAAATCTGGGAGCTGTTTTTT. Translation gives CASAGGEKIWELFF.

This clone has only a few counts. The chain couples TRBV14 to TRBJ2-3; no definite D call. Trimming pared 3 bases from V and 6 bases from J, leaving 10 bases between. The CDR3 is made up of 13 amino acids. In germline, CDR1 is SGHDN, CDR2 FVKESK. The CDR3 nucleotides read TGTGCCAGCAGCCAGGGCTCTTCGGATACGCAGTATTTT. Amino acid sequence: CASSQGSSDTQYF. Filled out from reference TRBV14 and TRBJ2-3, the complete variable domain reads EAGVTQFPSHSVIEKGQTVTLRCDPISGHDNLYWYRRVMGKEIKFLLHFVKESKQDESGMPNNRFLAERTGGTYSTLKVQPAELEDSGVYFCASSQGSSDTQYFGPGTRLTVL.

The chain carries TRBV15 and TRBJ1-2; 9 bases are a match to TRBD1. The CDR3 is 15 residues long. Germline CDR1 LNHNV, CDR2 YYDKDF (reference sequence). Trimming took 0 bases from V and 2 from J; bases not matched to a gene: 1. In nucleotides, the CDR3 is TGTGCCACCAGCAGAGAGGGGACAGGGAACTATGGCTACACCTTC. Its protein is CATSREGTGNYGYTF.

V and J are TRBV28 and TRBJ1-2; no clear D. Trimming removed 5 bases from V and 3 bases from J, with 7 bases in between. Germline CDR1 MDHEN, CDR2 SYDVKM. This CDR3 region has 12 residues. The CDR3 DNA follows: TGTGCCAGCAGTACAAAATACTATGGCTACACCTTC. It translates to CASSTKYYGYTF.

The chain recombines TRBV3-1 (or the pseudogene TRBV3-2) with TRBJ1-2; a possible D gene is TRBD1 (6 bases). Trimming pared 5 bases from V and 7 bases from J, leaving 14 bases between. CDR1 is LGHDT, CDR2 YNNKEL, per germline (reference sequence). The CDR3 runs to 13 residues. DNA of the CDR3: TGTGCCAGCAGCTTTCAGGGGTTGGGTGGCTACACCTTC. This gives the protein CASSFQGLGGYTF.

This chain connects TRBV27 to TRBJ1-2; D remains ambiguous. Germline V gene data show CDR1 as MNHEY and CDR2 as SMNVEV (reference sequence). The CDR3 extends over 18 amino acids. V was cut by 5 bases and J by 1 base, with 23 bases left in between. CDR3 sequence reads: CASSARAPARSYNYGYTF. As DNA, the CDR3 is TGTGCCAGCAGTGCGCGGGCCCCCGCGCGATCCTATAACTATGGCTACACCTTC.

There are a few counts of this clone. This rearrangement joins TRBV28 to TRBJ1-5, with D uncertain. CDR3 length: 14 amino acids. CDR1 is MDHEN and CDR2 is SYDVKM in the germline V gene. Trimming cost V 3 bases and J 4 bases, with 10 bases left between them. The chain's CDR3 is CASSFGQVNQPQHF. The CDR3 coding sequence is TGTGCCAGCAGTTTCGGTCAGGTAAATCAGCCCCAGCATTTT.

This clone came up a few times. The chain joins TRBV9 to TRBJ1-2, with 7 positions matching TRBD1. CDR1 is SGDLS, CDR2 YYNGEE, per germline. V was clipped by 3 bases and J by 8 bases; unmatched bases: 13. CDR3 length: 15 amino acids. DNA for the CDR3: TGTGCCAGCAGCGCTCGAGGGACAGAACGAGGAGGCTACACCTTC. Translating gives CASSARGTERGGYTF.